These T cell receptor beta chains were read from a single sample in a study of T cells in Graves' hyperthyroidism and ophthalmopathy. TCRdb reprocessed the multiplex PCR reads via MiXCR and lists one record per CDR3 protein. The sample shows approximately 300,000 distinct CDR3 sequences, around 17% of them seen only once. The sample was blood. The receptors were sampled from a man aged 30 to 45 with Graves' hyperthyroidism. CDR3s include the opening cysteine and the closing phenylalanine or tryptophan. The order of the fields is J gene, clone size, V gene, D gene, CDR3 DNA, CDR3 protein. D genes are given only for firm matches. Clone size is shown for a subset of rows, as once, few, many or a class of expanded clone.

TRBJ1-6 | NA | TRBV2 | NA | TGTGCCAGCAGTGAAATCGACTATTCACCCCTCCACTTT | CASSEIDYSPLHF
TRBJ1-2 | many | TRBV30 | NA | TGTGCCTGGAGTATCGGTGGCCCACTGAGGTATGGCTACACCTTC | CAWSIGGPLRYGYTF
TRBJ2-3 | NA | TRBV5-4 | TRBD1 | TGTGCCAGCGTACGACAGGGGGCTACTGGAGATACGCAGTATTTT | CASVRQGATGDTQYF
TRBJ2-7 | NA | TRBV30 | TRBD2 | TGTGCCCGGAGTGTACTTCCAGCGGGAGATCCGAACGAGCAGTACTTC | CARSVLPAGDPNEQYF
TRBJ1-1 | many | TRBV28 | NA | TGTGCCAGCAGTGCGGGGGGTAGCAGCACTGAAGCTTTCTTT | CASSAGGSSTEAFF
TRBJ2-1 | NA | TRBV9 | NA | TGTGCCAGCACAAGGGCAGAACTAGCTTCCTACAATGAGCAGTTCTTC | CASTRAELASYNEQFF
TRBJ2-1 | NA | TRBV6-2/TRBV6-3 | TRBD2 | TGTGCCAGCACCCGTTTCGGGACTAACGGCTACAATGAGCAGTTCTTC | CASTRFGTNGYNEQFF
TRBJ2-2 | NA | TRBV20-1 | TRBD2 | TGCAGTGCTAGAGGCTTCATTAGCGGGAGGAACACCGGGGAGCTGTTTTTT | CSARGFISGRNTGELFF
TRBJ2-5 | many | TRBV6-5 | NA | TGTGCCAGCAGTTACTCGTTACAGCAAGAGACCCAGTACTTC | CASSYSLQQETQYF
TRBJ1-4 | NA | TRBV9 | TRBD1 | TGTGCCAGCGGGACAGGGGCTGCCGCTAATGAAAAACTGTTTTTT | CASGTGAAANEKLFF
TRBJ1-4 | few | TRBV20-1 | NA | TGCAGTGCTAGAGATTTTTTGGGGGAAAAACTGTTTTTT | CSARDFLGEKLFF
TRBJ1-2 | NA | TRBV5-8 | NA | TGTGCCAGCAGCTTTGGACCGGGCCTATATGGCTACACCTTC | CASSFGPGLYGYTF
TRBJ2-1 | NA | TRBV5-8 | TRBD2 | TGTGCCAGCAGCTTGCCCGGGACTAGCGCTTACAATGAGCAGTTCTTC | CASSLPGTSAYNEQFF
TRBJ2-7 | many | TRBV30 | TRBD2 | TGTGCCTGCCCCACTAGCGGAAACCCCTACGAGCAGTACTTC | CACPTSGNPYEQYF
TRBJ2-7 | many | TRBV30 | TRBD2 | TGTGCCTGGAGTGTAGCGGGAGTGGGCTACGAGCAGTACTTC | CAWSVAGVGYEQYF
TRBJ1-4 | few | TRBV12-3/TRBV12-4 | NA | TGTGCCAGCAGCGGAGGGCCGGACGCAAATGAAAAACTGTTTTTT | CASSGGPDANEKLFF
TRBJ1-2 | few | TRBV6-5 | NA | TGTGCCAGCAGTTACTCGCTTACTAACTATGGCTACATCTTC | CASSYSLTNYGYIF
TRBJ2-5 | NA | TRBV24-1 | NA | TGTGCCACCGGGGCGGGGGAGACCCAGTACTTC | CATGAGETQYF
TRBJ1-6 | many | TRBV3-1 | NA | TGTGCCAGCAGCCCAGACCATAACTCACCCCTCCACTTT | CASSPDHNSPLHF
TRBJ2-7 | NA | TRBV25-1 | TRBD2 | TGTGCCAGCAGTGAATTAGAAGCGGGAGCCCGTGAGCAGTACTTC | CASSELEAGAREQYF
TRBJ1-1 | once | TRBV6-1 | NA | TGTGCCAGCAGCCAAGGGGTCCCGCAGGTAGCTTTCTTT | CASSQGVPQVAFF
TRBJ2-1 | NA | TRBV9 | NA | TGTGCCAGCAGCACAATAGATGAGCAGTTCTTC | CASSTIDEQFF
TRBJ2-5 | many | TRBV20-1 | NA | TGCAGTGCATACCCCGGGACGGATTTAGAGACCCAGTACTTC | CSAYPGTDLETQYF
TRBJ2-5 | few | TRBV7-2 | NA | TGTGCCAGCAGCCGGGGGGCGGGACAACAAGAGACCCAGTACTTC | CASSRGAGQQETQYF
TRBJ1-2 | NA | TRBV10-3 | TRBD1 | TGTGCCACCCTTACCCCAGGGGGCGATGGCTACACCTTC | CATLTPGGDGYTF
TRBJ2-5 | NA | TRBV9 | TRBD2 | TGTGCCAGCAGCGGGGGGGCGGGGGGCCAAGAGACCCGGTACTTC | CASSGGAGGQETRYF
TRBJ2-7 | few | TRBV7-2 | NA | TGTGCCAGCAGCTCACGACTAGGGGGTGTGGGAGAGCAGTACTTC | CASSSRLGGVGEQYF
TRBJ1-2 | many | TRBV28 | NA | TGTGCCAGCAGTTTAAAGGGGGAGAACTATGGCTACACCTTC | CASSLKGENYGYTF
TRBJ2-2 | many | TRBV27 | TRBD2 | TGTGCCAGCAGTTATAGCGGGAGGGGCACCGGGGAGCTGTTTTTT | CASSYSGRGTGELFF
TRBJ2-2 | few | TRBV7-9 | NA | TGTGCCACTTCGACAGAGTCGAACACCGGGGAGCTGTTTTTT | CATSTESNTGELFF
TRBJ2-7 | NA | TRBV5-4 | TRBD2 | TGTGCCAGCAGACCCGGGACTAGCGGGGGGGCCTACGAGCAGTACTTC | CASRPGTSGGAYEQYF
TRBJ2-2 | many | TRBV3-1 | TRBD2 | TGTGCCAGCAGCCAAATAGCGGGCACCGGGGAGCTGTTTTTT | CASSQIAGTGELFF
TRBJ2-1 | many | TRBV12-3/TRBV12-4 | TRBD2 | TGTGCCAGCAGCCCTAGCGGCGTTTCTTACAATGAGCAGTTCTTC | CASSPSGVSYNEQFF
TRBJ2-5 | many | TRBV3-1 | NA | TGTGCCAGCGTAGGGGACTTCCAAGAGACCCAGTACTTC | CASVGDFQETQYF
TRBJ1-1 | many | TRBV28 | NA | TGTGCCAGCAGGCAACCCGATTTCACTGAAGCTTTCTTT | CASRQPDFTEAFF
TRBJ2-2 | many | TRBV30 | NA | TGTGCCTGGAATAATGGCTTGAACACCGGGGAGCTGTTTTTT | CAWNNGLNTGELFF